This TCR beta chain comes out of a study of blood T cell repertoires in COVID-19. V lost 1 base and J 4 bases, leaving 7 bases between the germline ends. Germline assignment: CDR1 GTSNPN and CDR2 SVGIG (reference sequence). The CDR3 contains 13 residues. Profiled with immunoSEQ multiplex PCR; TCRdb holds only in-frame clones, not every one. The table has 70,000 to 90,000 clones, approximately 86% seen once. The clonotype comes from a man aged 55 to 69 with acute or convalescent COVID-19. Sequencing was carried out using peripheral blood. The J gene is TRBJ1-4, the V gene TRBV30; D not resolved. CDR3 loop: CAWSARFNEKLFF. The CDR3 nucleotides are TGTGCCTGGAGTGCCCGGTTTAATGAAAAACTGTTTTTT.